The rows below give T cell receptor beta chains drawn from one sample of a study of T cells in Graves' hyperthyroidism and ophthalmopathy. TCRdb used MiXCR to reprocess the multiplex PCR reads, holding one entry per CDR3 protein. The profile shows hundreds of thousands of distinct CDR3 sequences, 46% of them singletons. Sequenced: peripheral blood or thyroid tissue (not recorded which). These receptors all come from a woman between 18 and 29 years old with Graves' hyperthyroidism. The CDR3 runs from the conserved cysteine through the conserved F or W. A D gene is named only where the DNA matches it firmly. Where a row states a size, it is once, few, many or the class of an expanded clone; other rows omit it.

j_call d_call v_call clone_size cdr3_nt cdr3_aa
TRBJ1-1 TRBD1 TRBV10-3 - TGTGCCATCAGTGAAGTTCAGGGGGACAGCATGAACACTGAAGCTTTCTTT CAISEVQGDSMNTEAFF
TRBJ1-4 - TRBV7-6 many TGTGCCAGCAGCTTGGACCGTCATGAAAAACTGTTTTTT CASSLDRHEKLFF
TRBJ2-7 TRBD2 TRBV10-3 - TGTGCCACCGGGAGGCCGCCGGGACTCTATACTTACGAGCAGTACTTC CATGRPPGLYTYEQYF
TRBJ1-1 - TRBV15 few TGTGCCACTCAGGGACTCATCGAAGCTTTCTTT CATQGLIEAFF
TRBJ2-7 - TRBV7-9 many TGTGCCAGCCTGGGTGCAGAATTTGAGCAGTACTTC CASLGAEFEQYF
TRBJ2-7 - TRBV20-1 - TGCAGTGCTTCCAGGACTGGCGGCTACGAGCAGTACTTC CSASRTGGYEQYF
TRBJ2-2 TRBD2 TRBV7-2 many TGTGCCAGCAGGCATAGCGGGAGCGTCACCGGGGAGCTGTTTTTT CASRHSGSVTGELFF
TRBJ1-2 - TRBV20-1 - TGCAGTGCTAGAGATATCGGGAGGGGCGGCTATGGCTACACCTTC CSARDIGRGGYGYTF
TRBJ1-1 - TRBV12-3/TRBV12-4 many TGTGCCAGCAGTTTTGCCGCCGCTGAAGCTTTCTTT CASSFAAAEAFF
TRBJ1-2 - TRBV6-5 few TGTGCCAGCAGGCGCAGGGACCTGGGCTACACCTTC CASRRRDLGYTF
TRBJ2-5 TRBD1 TRBV29-1 - TGCAGCGTTTCCCGGACAGGGAGGAAAGAGACCCAGTACTTC CSVSRTGRKETQYF
TRBJ1-1 - TRBV15 many TGTGCCACCAGCAGGCAGGCGAACACTGAAGCTTTCTTT CATSRQANTEAFF
TRBJ1-1 TRBD1 TRBV29-1 - TGCAGTGCTAGGACAGGGGGTTTGAACACTGAAGCTTTCTTT CSARTGGLNTEAFF
TRBJ1-1 - TRBV20-1 - TGCAGTGCTAGCGATTGGACGGAGAACACTGAAGCTTTCTTT CSASDWTENTEAFF
TRBJ2-7 TRBD2 TRBV29-1 - TGCAGCGTTGGGCGGGAGCACAACGAGCAGTACTTC CSVGREHNEQYF
TRBJ1-6 TRBD1 TRBV5-4 - TGTGCCAGCAGCTCCGTACCGGGACAGGGATCTTCACCCCTCCACTTT CASSSVPGQGSSPLHF
TRBJ2-2 TRBD1 TRBV7-3 few TGTGCCAGCAGCTTTGACAGGGACACCGGGGAGCTGTTTTTT CASSFDRDTGELFF
TRBJ1-5 TRBD1 TRBV10-2 many TGCGCCAGCAGAGGACAGGGTGCGTTACAGCCCCAGCATTTT CASRGQGALQPQHF
TRBJ1-4 - TRBV4-2 - TGTGCCAGCAGCCATGACAGAAATAATGAAAAACTGTTTTTT CASSHDRNNEKLFF
TRBJ1-4 TRBD1 TRBV7-2 once TGTGCCAGCAGCGTCGGGACAGGGGGGACTAATGAAAAACTGTTTTTT CASSVGTGGTNEKLFF
TRBJ2-7 TRBD1 TRBV20-1 - TGCAGTGCCATCCCAGGGGGCGGAGGAAGCGAGCAGTACTTC CSAIPGGGGSEQYF
TRBJ2-7 TRBD2 TRBV15 - TGTGCCACCGGAACTAGCGGCAGGGGCCACTACGAGCAGTACTTC CATGTSGRGHYEQYF
TRBJ1-5 - TRBV2 many TGTGCCAGCACTTTCGGGAGCAATCAGCCCCAGCATTTT CASTFGSNQPQHF
TRBJ2-2 TRBD1 TRBV29-1 many TGCAGCGTAACTAAAGGGACAGCCGGGGAGCTGTTTTTT CSVTKGTAGELFF
TRBJ2-7 TRBD2 TRBV29-1 - TGCAGCGTTGGTATAGCGGGGTTCTCCTACGAGCAGTACTTC CSVGIAGFSYEQYF
TRBJ1-6 - TRBV27 - TGTGCCAGCAGTGTTACAGGGCTATCACCCCTCCACTTT CASSVTGLSPLHF
TRBJ1-1 - TRBV29-1 - TGCAGCTCACCACAGAACACTGAAGCTTTCTTT CSSPQNTEAFF
TRBJ2-5 TRBD2 TRBV7-6 - TGTGCCAGCAGCCTCGGGAGGGGCGGGGAGACCCAGTACTTC CASSLGRGGETQYF